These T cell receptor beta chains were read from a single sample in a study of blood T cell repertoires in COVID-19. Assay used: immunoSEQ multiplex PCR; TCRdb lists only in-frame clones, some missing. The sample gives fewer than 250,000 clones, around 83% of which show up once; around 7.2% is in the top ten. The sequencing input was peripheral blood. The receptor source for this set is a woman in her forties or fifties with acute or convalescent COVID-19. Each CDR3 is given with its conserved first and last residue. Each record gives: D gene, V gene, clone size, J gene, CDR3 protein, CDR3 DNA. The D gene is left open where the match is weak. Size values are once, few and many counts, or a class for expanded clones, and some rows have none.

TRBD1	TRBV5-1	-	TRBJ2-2	CASSSPGQGALGELFF	TGCGCCAGCAGCTCGCCGGGACAGGGGGCTCTCGGGGAGCTGTTTTTT
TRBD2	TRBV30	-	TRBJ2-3	CAWSVLAGGGDTQYF	TGTGCCTGGAGTGTGCTAGCGGGAGGTGGAGATACGCAGTATTTT
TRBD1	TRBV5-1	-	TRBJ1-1	CASSSTGDTEAFF	TGCGCCAGCAGCTCGACAGGGGACACTGAAGCTTTCTTT
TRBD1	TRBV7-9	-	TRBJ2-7	CASSRDRGLEQYF	TGTGCCAGCAGCCGGGACAGGGGGCTCGAGCAGTACTTC
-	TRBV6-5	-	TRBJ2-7	CASSRLRSAYEQYF	TGTGCCAGCAGCCGTCTTCGGTCCGCCTACGAGCAGTACTTC
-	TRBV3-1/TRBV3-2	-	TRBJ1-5	CASSPQASNQPQHF	TGTGCCAGCAGCCCACAGGCTAGCAATCAGCCCCAGCATTTT
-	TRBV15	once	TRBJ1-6	CATSSQGSSPLHF	TGTGCCACCAGCAGTCAGGGATCTTCACCCCTCCACTTT
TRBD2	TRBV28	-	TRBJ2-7	CASSPHSGGRYEQYF	TGTGCCAGCAGTCCGCATAGCGGGGGAAGGTACGAGCAGTACTTC
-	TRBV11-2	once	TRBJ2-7	CASSLAAGNYEQYF	TGTGCCAGCAGCTTAGCTGCGGGAAACTACGAGCAGTACTTC
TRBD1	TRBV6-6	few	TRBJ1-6	CASSPNRDRVWNSPLHF	TGTGCCAGCAGTCCTAACCGGGACAGGGTATGGAATTCACCCCTCCACTTT
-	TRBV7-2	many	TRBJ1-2	CASSLTGMDYGYTF	TGTGCCAGCAGCTTAACCGGGATGGACTATGGCTACACCTTC
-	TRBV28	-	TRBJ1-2	CASSLNPQGSYGYTF	TGTGCCAGCAGTTTGAATCCCCAGGGGAGCTATGGCTACACCTTC
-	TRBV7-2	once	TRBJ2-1	CASSDSAGYNEQFF	TGTGCCAGCAGCGACTCGGCGGGGTACAATGAGCAGTTCTTC
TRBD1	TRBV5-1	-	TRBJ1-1	CASSLPRTGEGRNTEAFF	TGCGCCAGCAGCCTTCCGAGGACAGGGGAGGGGAGGAACACTGAAGCTTTCTTT
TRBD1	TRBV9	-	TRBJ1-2	CASSVEGGTGAYGYTF	TGTGCCAGCAGCGTAGAGGGAGGGACAGGAGCCTATGGCTACACCTTC
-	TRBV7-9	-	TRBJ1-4	CASSYQAGGRREKLFF	TGTGCCAGCAGCTATCAGGCGGGGGGGAGGCGAGAAAAACTGTTTTTT
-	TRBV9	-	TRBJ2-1	CASSVGAGSYNEQFF	TGTGCCAGCAGCGTAGGAGCAGGTTCCTACAATGAGCAGTTCTTC
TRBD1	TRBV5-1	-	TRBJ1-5	CASSLRTGDNQPQHF	TGCGCCAGCAGCTTAAGGACAGGGGACAATCAGCCCCAGCATTTT
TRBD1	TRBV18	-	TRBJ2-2	CASSPTGSYTGELFF	TGTGCCAGCTCACCGACAGGGTCTTACACCGGGGAGCTGTTTTTT
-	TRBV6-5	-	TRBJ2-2	CASKFNPADTGELFF	TGTGCCAGCAAATTTAATCCGGCGGACACCGGGGAGCTGTTTTTT
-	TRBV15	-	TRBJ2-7	CATSLWAGPYEQYF	TGTGCCACCAGCTTGTGGGCAGGGCCCTACGAGCAGTACTTC
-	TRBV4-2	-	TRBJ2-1	CASSQAFNNEQFF	TGTGCCAGCAGCCAAGCCTTTAACAATGAGCAGTTCTTC
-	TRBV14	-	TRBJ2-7	CASSQDPYRANEQYF	TGTGCCAGCAGCCAAGACCCGTACAGGGCTAACGAGCAGTACTTC
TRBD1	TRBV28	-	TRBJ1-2	CASHAGGMNYGYTF	TGTGCCAGCCACGCAGGGGGCATGAACTATGGCTACACCTTC
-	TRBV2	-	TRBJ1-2	CASSINVRDGYTF	TGTGCCAGCAGCATTAACGTCAGGGATGGCTACACCTTC
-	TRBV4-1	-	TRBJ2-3	CASSPSGDTQYF	TGCGCCAGCAGCCCCAGCGGGGATACGCAGTATTTT
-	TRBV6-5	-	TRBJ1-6	CASKRQAGSPLHF	TGTGCCAGCAAACGACAGGCTGGCTCACCCCTCCACTTT
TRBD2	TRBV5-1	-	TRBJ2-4	CASSPGIAGGPVNIQYF	TGCGCCAGCAGCCCCGGGATAGCGGGAGGGCCGGTCAACATTCAGTACTTC
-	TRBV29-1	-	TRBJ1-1	CSVEDLAPGRAFF	TGCAGCGTTGAAGATCTTGCCCCGGGGAGAGCTTTCTTT
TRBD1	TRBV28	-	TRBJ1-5	CASSYGQAGNQPQHF	TGTGCCAGCAGCTACGGACAGGCGGGCAATCAGCCCCAGCATTTT
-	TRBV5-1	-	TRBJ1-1	CASSATGLHTEAFF	TGCGCCAGCAGCGCTACAGGGCTCCACACTGAAGCTTTCTTT
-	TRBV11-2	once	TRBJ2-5	CASSFRGSGVETQYF	TGTGCCAGCAGCTTTAGGGGTTCTGGGGTCGAGACCCAGTACTTC
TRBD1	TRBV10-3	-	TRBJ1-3	CAISERNRGGGDTIYF	TGTGCCATCAGTGAGCGAAACAGGGGCGGAGGGGACACCATATATTTT
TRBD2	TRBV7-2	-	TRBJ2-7	CASSRSGGAAYEQYF	TGTGCCAGCAGCCGCAGCGGGGGGGCGGCCTACGAGCAGTACTTC
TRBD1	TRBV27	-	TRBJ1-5	CASSPDRGSQPQHF	TGTGCCAGCAGTCCCGACAGGGGATCTCAGCCCCAGCATTTT
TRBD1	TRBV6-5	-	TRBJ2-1	CASRGTGSYNEQFF	TGTGCCAGCAGGGGGACAGGCTCCTACAATGAGCAGTTCTTC